Described below is a single T cell receptor (beta chain) sequence and its context. Its matching antigen is unknown. The data were obtained in a study of T cell repertoires in cytomegalovirus infection. Study summary: Matching HLA type and CMV infection were both indicated by public TCR beta signatures. Study-level findings and limits: HLA-C-restricted, CMV-specific TCR beta clonotypes were dominant ex vivo.

V was shortened by 4 bases and J by 2 bases, with 18 bases between the two germline ends. Germline CDR1 reads SGHRS; CDR2 reads YFSETQ. The CDR3 consists of 16 residues. TCRdb used MiXCR to reprocess the reads, holding one entry per CDR3 protein. The table records over 250,000 distinct CDR3 sequences, less than 25% of them present only once. This TCR came from a human donor in good health (CMV status not recorded). Some clones in this sample may be carry-over from other donors' samples. The chain is built from TRBV5-1 and TRBJ1-2; no reliable D call. The material was cultured PBMCs, obtained from culture after CMV antigen stimulation. This CDR3 reads CASSQSTSDGNYGYTF. CDR3 coding DNA: TGCGCCAGCAGCCAATCAACCTCCGACGGAAACTATGGCTACACCTTC.